The 32 T cell receptor beta chains below all came from one sample that was sequenced in a study of Ad26.COV2.S vaccination and SARS-CoV-2 variants. Treatment denoted: 19 received Ad26.COV2.S at low or high dose, single or two shots; five or six received placebo; per-sample allocation not given. Collection of the samples took place on day 63 after the first injection of vaccine or placebo. Sequenced by immunoSEQ multiplex PCR; TCRdb stores in-frame clones only, minus some. The repertoire includes around 400,000 clones, around 82% of them detected once, and roughly 7.4% sits in the top ten. Sample: peripheral blood, taken in a trial of Ad26.COV2.S vaccine versus placebo. These receptors came from a person aged 18-60 years who received the Ad26.COV2.S COVID-19 vaccine or a placebo.

This clone was counted a few times. V is TRBV7-9 and J is TRBJ1-2; the match to TRBD1 covers 7 bases. Germline V gives CDR1 SEHNR, CDR2 FQNEAQ (reference sequence). The CDR3 totals 14 residues. J lost 8 bases, V lost 1 base, and 7 bases had no gene match. CDR3 protein: CASSLDRGGVGYTF. The DNA for the CDR3 is TGTGCCAGCAGCTTAGACAGGGGAGGAGTAGGCTACACCTTC.

Of note for this clone: The same CDR3 also results from other DNA sequences found in this sample. This CDR3 reads CASSFSRLADYEQYF. The CDR3 DNA sequence: TGTGCCAGCAGTTTTTCCCGACTAGCCGACTACGAGCAGTACTTC. The gene calls are TRBV28 and TRBJ2-7, with 7 bases fitting TRBD2. Losses at the gene ends were 3 bases for V and 3 bases for J; bases not matched to a gene: 8. CDR1 and CDR2 from the germline V gene are MDHEN and SYDVKM. The CDR3 is made up of 15 amino acids. Full variable domain (outside the CDR3, taken from reference TRBV28 and TRBJ2-7): DVKVTQSSRYLVKRTGEKVFLECVQDMDHENMFWYRQDPGLGLRLIYFSYDVKMKEKGDIPEGYSVSREKKERFSLILESASTNQTSMYLCASSFSRLADYEQYFGPGTRLTVT.

This rearrangement joins TRBV7-6 to TRBJ2-7; D is unclear. Germline V gives CDR1 SGHVS, CDR2 FNYEAQ. Trimming pared 5 bases from V and 0 bases from J, leaving 17 bases between. The CDR3 sequence is 16 residues long. CDR3 nucleotides: TGTGCCAGCAGCCCCCAAGATACACGGATCTCCTACGAGCAGTACTTC. Its protein product is CASSPQDTRISYEQYF.

V usage is TRBV24-1 and J usage is TRBJ2-3, with D possibly matching TRBD2 (6 bases). The CDR3 has 16 residues. Trimming removed 6 bases at V and 2 bases at J, with 17 bases between. Germline assignment: CDR1 KGHDR and CDR2 SFDVKD. The CDR3 bases are TGTGCCACCAGTAGTGGTCCCCGGACTATCACAGATACGCAGTATTTT. Translation gives CATSSGPRTITDTQYF.

The V call is TRBV10-1, the J call TRBJ2-3; no reliable D call. Per germline, CDR1 WNHNN and CDR2 SYGVQD (reference sequence). This CDR3 spans 13 amino acids. V shed 7 bases and J shed 1 base, with 9 bases lying between them. The CDR3 reads CASKPHCTDTQYF. The CDR3 DNA sequence: TGCGCCAGCAAGCCCCATTGCACAGATACGCAGTATTTT.

The CDR3 is CASSLGSGWRQETQYF. The DNA of the CDR3 is TGTGCCAGCAGCCTGGGGAGCGGGTGGCGACAAGAGACCCAGTACTTC. This chain links TRBV14 with TRBJ2-5; perhaps TRBD2 as D (6 bases). CDR3 length: 16 residues. Trimming removed 4 bases from V and 2 bases from J, with 17 bases in between. Looked up from germline, CDR1 is SGHDN and CDR2 is FVKESK. Combining the CDR3 with reference TRBV14 and TRBJ2-5 gives the whole variable domain EAGVTQFPSHSVIEKGQTVTLRCDPISGHDNLYWYRRVMGKEIKFLLHFVKESKQDESGMPNNRFLAERTGGTYSTLKVQPAELEDSGVYFCASSLGSGWRQETQYFGPGTRLLVL.

The CDR3 DNA is TGTGCCAGCAGATTATTGGGCGGGACTGAAGCTTTCTTT. Protein: CASRLLGGTEAFF. The genes are TRBV5-4 and TRBJ1-1; D remains unclear. V was trimmed by 5 bases and J by 5 bases, leaving 13 bases between them. The germline V gene has CDR1 SGHNT and CDR2 YYREEE (reference sequence). The length of the CDR3 is 13 residues.

Only one count was recorded for this clone. The chain carries TRBV12-3 or TRBV12-4 and TRBJ2-5; unclear D gene. V was shortened by 5 bases and J by 9 bases, with 10 bases between the two germline ends. The CDR3 has 11 amino acids. Written as DNA, the CDR3 is TGTGCCAGCAGTCTCGGATCAGCCCAGTACTTC. Its translation: CASSLGSAQYF.

The chain has TRBV7-9 and TRBJ2-1, with TRBD2 matching over 13 bases. There are 16 residues in the CDR3. V lost 2 bases, J lost 7 bases, and 5 bases stayed unmatched. Germline V gene lookup returns CDR1 SEHNR and CDR2 FQNEAQ (reference sequence). The CDR3 sequence is CASSLTQLAGGNEQFF. CDR3 sequence (DNA): TGTGCCAGCAGCTTAACCCAACTAGCGGGAGGGAATGAGCAGTTCTTC.

The chain is built from TRBV3-1 (or the pseudogene TRBV3-2) and TRBJ2-3; maybe TRBD2 (6 bases). The V and J ends lost 4 bases and 1 base respectively, with 15 bases between them. The CDR3 covers 16 residues. The germline V gene has CDR1 LGHDT and CDR2 YNNKEL (reference sequence). The chain's CDR3 is CASSPGMAGRTDTQYF. The DNA for the CDR3 is TGTGCCAGCAGCCCAGGCATGGCGGGGCGCACAGATACGCAGTATTTT.

This chain links TRBV7-6 with TRBJ2-7; TRBD2 agrees at 8 bases. Germline-derived CDR1 and CDR2 are SGHVS and FNYEAQ. V was clipped by 1 base and J by 6 bases; unmatched bases: 8. The CDR3 spans 15 residues. As DNA, the CDR3 is TGTGCCAGCAGCTTAGGCGGGGGGCAGGGCTCCGAGCAGTACTTC. Its translation is CASSLGGGQGSEQYF.

The chain is built from TRBV7-2 and TRBJ2-3; D gene uncertain. Germline loops: CDR1 SGHTA, CDR2 FQGNSA. The CDR3 extends over 16 amino acids. Trimming removed 1 base from V and 1 base from J, with 12 bases in between. In DNA form, the CDR3 reads TGTGCCAGCAGCTTAGACAGCCCCCCGGGCACAGATACGCAGTATTTT. This codes for CASSLDSPPGTDTQYF. Variable domain in full (rest from reference TRBV7-2 and TRBJ2-3): GAGVSQSPSNKVTEKGKDVELRCDPISGHTALYWYRQSLGQGLEFLIYFQGNSAPDKSGLPSDRFSAERTGGSVSTLTIQRTQQEDSAVYLCASSLDSPPGTDTQYFGPGTRLTVL.

This clone was counted a few times. This chain links TRBV11-3 with TRBJ2-1, with D hard to call. Germline loops: CDR1 SGHNT, CDR2 YENEEA. V was trimmed by 6 bases and J by 0 bases, leaving 9 bases between them. CDR3 size: 14 residues. The CDR3 nucleotides read TGTGCCAGCAGAGAGGCGGCCTCCTACAATGAGCAGTTCTTC. Translating gives CASREAASYNEQFF.

The V call is TRBV5-1, the J call TRBJ2-7; TRBD1 might be the D (5 bases). Trimming took off 2 bases at V and 0 bases at J, with 9 bases between the two ends. The CDR3 is 14 residues long. Germline CDR1 and CDR2: SGHRS and YFSETQ. The CDR3 is CASSFRVLSYEQYF. CDR3 in DNA: TGCGCCAGCAGCTTCAGGGTCCTCTCCTACGAGCAGTACTTC.

V gene TRBV7-9 combines with J gene TRBJ2-5; D is uncertain. CDR1 is SEHNR, CDR2 FQNEAQ, per germline (reference sequence). Trimming stripped 5 bases from V and 1 base from J, with 17 bases between. The CDR3 spans 16 residues. The CDR3 loop reads CASSPQAGLTQETQYF. CDR3 coding DNA: TGTGCCAGCAGCCCTCAGGCCGGGTTAACCCAAGAGACCCAGTACTTC.

The rearrangement links TRBV4-1 to TRBJ1-5; weak D call: TRBD1 (5 bases). Trimming pared 6 bases from V and 7 bases from J, leaving 13 bases between. The length of the CDR3 is 13 residues. CDR1 and CDR2 (germline): MGHRA, YSYEKL. CDR3 sequence (DNA): TGCGCCAGCAGTGCGGGGGAACGCCAGCCCCAGCATTTT. The encoded protein is CASSAGERQPQHF.

V and J are TRBV21-1 and TRBJ1-6. TRBV21-1 is listed as a pseudogene. The CDR3 contains 14 residues. CDR3 sequence reads: CASSKSRYNSPLHF. DNA for the CDR3: TGTGCCAGCAGCAAAAGTAGATATAATTCACCCCTCCACTTT.

The chain combines TRBV27 with TRBJ1-2, with 11 nucleotides matching TRBD1. From germline, CDR1 is MNHEY and CDR2 SMNVEV (reference sequence). The CDR3 runs 15 residues. V lost 5 bases, J lost 4 bases, and 6 bases stayed unmatched. The DNA of the CDR3 is TGTGCCAGCAGTCCACGGACAGGGGGCCCCTATGGCTACACCTTC. It specifies CASSPRTGGPYGYTF.

The sample holds a few counts of this clone. The chain combines TRBV12-5 with TRBJ2-7; the D is unclear. V was shortened by 3 bases and J by 3 bases, with 9 bases between the two germline ends. The CDR3 loop spans 13 amino acids. Looked up from germline, CDR1 is LGHNT and CDR2 is FRNRAP. The CDR3 DNA is TGTGCTAGTGGTTTTATGGATTTCTACGAGCAGTACTTC. It encodes CASGFMDFYEQYF.

This clone occurred a few times. The chain recombines TRBV27 with TRBJ2-7; 9 bases are shared with TRBD2. Trimming cost V 2 bases and J 0 bases; bases outside gene matches: 2. This CDR3 is built from 15 residues. Germline loops: CDR1 MNHEY, CDR2 SMNVEV (reference sequence). The CDR3 here is CASSLATSGSYEQYF. The CDR3 coding sequence is TGTGCCAGCAGTTTAGCGACTAGCGGCTCCTACGAGCAGTACTTC.

This rearrangement joins TRBV7-9 to TRBJ2-1, with TRBD2 matching 8 bases. Germline lookup yields CDR1 SEHNR and CDR2 FQNEAQ (reference sequence). The CDR3 is 15 residues long. V trimming: 5 bases; J trimming: 6 bases; junction bases outside the gene matches: 9. CDR3 bases: TGTGCCAGCAGCCGGCTGGGCGGGAGGTTCAATGAGCAGTTCTTC. Its translation: CASSRLGGRFNEQFF. Filled out from reference TRBV7-9 and TRBJ2-1, the complete variable domain reads DTGVSQNPRHKITKRGQNVTFRCDPISEHNRLYWYRQTLGQGPEFLTYFQNEAQLEKSRLLSDRFSAERPKGSFSTLEIQRTEQGDSAMYLCASSRLGGRFNEQFFGPGTRLTVL.

This sequence joins TRBV2 and TRBJ2-3; 10 bases are shared with TRBD2. The ends lost 4 bases at V and 3 bases at J; junction bases unmatched: 4. Germline CDR1 is SNHLY and CDR2 is FYNNEI. This CDR3 has 15 residues. The CDR3 nucleotides read TGTGCCAGCAGTGTGTTAGCGGGGGGTACAGATACGCAGTATTTT. It is translated as CASSVLAGGTDTQYF.

The gene calls are TRBV7-9 and TRBJ2-2; 14 bases align to TRBD2. CDR3 length: 18 residues. Germline assignment: CDR1 SEHNR and CDR2 FQNEAQ (reference sequence). With V trimmed by 8 bases and J by 3 bases, 11 bases remained unmatched. The CDR3 coding sequence is TGTGCCAGCTTCGGTGGGACTAGCGGGAGAGGCTACACCGGGGAGCTGTTTTTT. This sequence encodes CASFGGTSGRGYTGELFF.

The chain is built from TRBV7-6 and TRBJ2-5, with 8 bases aligning to TRBD1. This CDR3 region has 14 residues. The germline V gene has CDR1 SGHVS and CDR2 FNYEAQ. Trimming cost V 2 bases and J 6 bases; bases outside gene matches: 5. CDR3 sequence: CASSLPGGAKTQYF. The CDR3 region has the DNA TGTGCCAGCAGCTTACCAGGGGGCGCAAAGACCCAGTACTTC. The full variable domain, in which reference TRBV7-6 and TRBJ2-5 provide the parts outside the CDR3, is GAGVSQSPRYKVTKRGQDVALRCDPISGHVSLYWYRQALGQGPEFLTYFNYEAQQDKSGLPNDRFSAERPEGSISTLTIQRTEQRDSAMYRCASSLPGGAKTQYFGPGTRLLVL.

This clone was counted only a few times. This sequence joins TRBV2 and TRBJ1-1; possibly TRBD1 for D (5 bases). Germline CDR1 is SNHLY and CDR2 is FYNNEI. The V end lost 6 bases, the J end lost 7 bases, and 12 bases lay between the germline ends. CDR3 length: 12 amino acids. CDR3 DNA sequence: TGTGCCAGCAGCGTTGAGAGGGGTGAAGCTTTCTTT. This gives the protein CASSVERGEAFF.

J is TRBJ2-2 and V is TRBV24-1; TRBD2 matches at 7 bases. The junction had 4 bases not matched to a gene; V was cut back by 0 bases and J by 4 bases. The CDR3 contains 16 residues. CDR1 KGHDR and CDR2 SFDVKD come from the germline V gene. In DNA form, the CDR3 reads TGTGCCACCAGTGATTTGAGGGGACTACGCACCGGGGAGCTGTTTTTT. Translation gives CATSDLRGLRTGELFF.

The chain joins TRBV4-3 to TRBJ2-5, with 13 positions matching TRBD2. The junction had 0 bases not matched to a gene; V was cut back by 3 bases and J by 2 bases. CDR1 LGHNA and CDR2 YSLEER come from the germline V gene. The CDR3 has 15 amino acids. The CDR3 sequence: CASSQGLAGQETQYF. DNA of the CDR3: TGCGCCAGCAGCCAGGGACTAGCGGGGCAAGAGACCCAGTACTTC.

The chain joins TRBV2 to TRBJ2-1; 7 bases are shared with TRBD2. The CDR3 is made up of 14 amino acids. The germline V gene encodes CDR1 SNHLY and CDR2 FYNNEI. V gave up 11 bases and J gave up 6 bases; unmatched junction bases: 13. The CDR3, as DNA: TGTGCCCGAGGGACTACCGGGGCCGTCAATGAGCAGTTCTTC. This encodes CARGTTGAVNEQFF.

There are a few counts of this clone. The chain is built from TRBV11-2 and TRBJ2-5; the D is unclear. The CDR3 is made up of 12 amino acids. The germline CDR1 and CDR2 sequences are SGHAT and FQNNGV. The V end lost 2 bases, the J end lost 2 bases, and 3 bases lay between the germline ends. The CDR3 DNA reads as TGTGCCAGCAGCTTACATCAAGAGACCCAGTACTTC. This gives the protein CASSLHQETQYF.

The V and J genes are TRBV19 and TRBJ2-2; TRBD2 aligns across 9 bases. V lost 8 bases, J lost 2 bases, and 6 bases stayed unmatched. The CDR3 runs to 15 residues. Per the germline V gene, CDR1 is LNHDA and CDR2 is SQIVND (reference sequence). The CDR3 loop reads CASYQGTSNTGELFF. The DNA for the CDR3 is TGTGCCAGTTATCAAGGGACTAGCAACACCGGGGAGCTGTTTTTT.

This sequence joins TRBV14 and TRBJ1-1, with TRBD1 matching over 9 bases. The CDR3 has 16 amino acids. Germline values: CDR1 SGHDN, CDR2 FVKESK. With V trimmed by 4 bases and J by 4 bases, 10 bases remained unmatched. CDR3: CASSRLTGGRFTEAFF. The CDR3 region has the DNA TGTGCCAGCAGCCGCTTGACAGGGGGAAGGTTCACTGAAGCTTTCTTT. Drawing the rest from reference TRBV14 and TRBJ1-1, the complete variable domain is EAGVTQFPSHSVIEKGQTVTLRCDPISGHDNLYWYRRVMGKEIKFLLHFVKESKQDESGMPNNRFLAERTGGTYSTLKVQPAELEDSGVYFCASSRLTGGRFTEAFFGQGTRLTVV.

The V and J genes are TRBV5-4 and TRBJ1-2; D might be TRBD1 (5 bases). The CDR3 has 13 residues. CDR1 is SGHNT, CDR2 YYREEE, per germline (reference sequence). Trimming removed 4 bases from V and 3 bases from J, with 10 bases in between. CDR3 region: CASSPSGDYGYTF. For the CDR3, the DNA is TGTGCCAGCAGCCCGTCGGGGGACTATGGCTACACCTTC.